These 6 T cell receptor beta chains originate from one sample sequenced in a study of vaccination effects on CD4 cells after COVID-19. No antigens are known for them. At the end of 10 days of culture, CD4+ T cells were isolated. The method was immunoSEQ multiplex PCR; TCRdb's version includes in-frame clones alone and lacks a portion of them. The data show around 70,000 clones, over 60% seen once. The specimen comprised CD4+ T cells from PBMCs cultured without peptide, sampled before COVID-19 vaccination. The receptors were gathered from a human donor who received a COVID-19 vaccine.

The rearrangement links TRBV30 to TRBJ2-2; D may be TRBD2 (7 bases). Deletions cut 2 bases from V and 5 bases from J, with 21 bases between. Germline V gene lookup returns CDR1 GTSNPN and CDR2 SVGIG (reference sequence). The CDR3 runs to 17 residues. CDR3 bases: TGTGCCTGGAGTCTTGGAGGGGGGGGACTTTTGACCGGGGAGCTGTTTTTT. Its protein is CAWSLGGGGLLTGELFF.

V and J are TRBV30 and TRBJ2-2, with 7 positions matching TRBD2. CDR1 is GTSNPN, CDR2 SVGIG, per germline (reference sequence). Trimming at V came to 7 bases and at J to 5 bases, leaving 16 bases not matched to a gene. This CDR3 region has 16 residues. CDR3: CASPRPTGGRTGELFF. The CDR3 DNA is TGTGCCTCTCCCCGTCCAACGGGGGGAAGGACCGGGGAGCTGTTTTTT.

This clone appeared a single time. V gene TRBV3-1 (or the pseudogene TRBV3-2) combines with J gene TRBJ1-2; D might be TRBD1 (5 bases). Trimming removed 1 base at V and 3 bases at J, with 15 bases between. Germline CDR1 and CDR2: LGHDT and YNNKEL (reference sequence). CDR3 length: 16 residues. CDR3 in DNA: TGTGCCAGCAGCCAAGTCGGGGCGCGAATACACTATGGCTACACCTTC. Protein product: CASSQVGARIHYGYTF.

This chain links TRBV7-2 with TRBJ2-3; possibly TRBD2 for D (5 bases). CDR1 is SGHTA and CDR2 is FQGNSA in the germline V gene. CDR3 length: 15 residues. V dropped 6 bases and J dropped 1 base, with 14 bases sitting between them. CDR3 coding DNA: TGTGCCAGCAGTTACCGGGGTGGTGGCACAGATACGCAGTATTTT. Amino acids: CASSYRGGGTDTQYF.

This chain uses TRBV10-1 with TRBJ2-3; D gene unclear. Germline CDR1 WNHNN, CDR2 SYGVQD (reference sequence). The V and J ends lost 3 bases and 5 bases respectively, with 6 bases between them. The CDR3 consists of 12 residues. CDR3 region: CASSEMGDTQYF. The CDR3 DNA reads as TGCGCCAGCAGTGAAATGGGAGATACGCAGTATTTT.

V gene TRBV7-2 combines with J gene TRBJ2-3; no firm D call. Per germline, CDR1 SGHTA and CDR2 FQGNSA. The CDR3 contains 16 residues. Trimming took off 5 bases at V and 0 bases at J, with 15 bases between the two ends. The CDR3 loop is CASSPRAQRSTDTQYF. The CDR3 DNA reads TGTGCCAGCAGCCCCCGAGCCCAGCGAAGCACAGATACGCAGTATTTT.